This T cell receptor beta chain was identified during a study of early T cells in non-severe SARS-CoV-2 infection. TCRdb recomputed calls from the 5' RACE reads with MiXCR, one row per CDR3 protein. The table includes roughly 34,000 distinct CDR3 sequences, roughly 4.5% detected once. This clonotype was detected many times. The sequence derives from an adult who was a healthcare worker with PCR-confirmed SARS-CoV-2 infection or an uninfected control (not recorded which). Sample: whole blood.

CDR3 amino acids: CASSLGASSGNTIYF. Here the CDR3 DNA reads TGTGCCAGCAGCTTAGGGGCAAGCTCTGGAAACACCATATATTTT. This chain joins TRBV7-2 and TRBJ1-3; D is ambiguous. Per the germline V gene, CDR1 is SGHTA and CDR2 is FQGNSA. This CDR3 has 15 amino acids. V shed 1 base and J shed 0 bases, with 7 bases lying between them.